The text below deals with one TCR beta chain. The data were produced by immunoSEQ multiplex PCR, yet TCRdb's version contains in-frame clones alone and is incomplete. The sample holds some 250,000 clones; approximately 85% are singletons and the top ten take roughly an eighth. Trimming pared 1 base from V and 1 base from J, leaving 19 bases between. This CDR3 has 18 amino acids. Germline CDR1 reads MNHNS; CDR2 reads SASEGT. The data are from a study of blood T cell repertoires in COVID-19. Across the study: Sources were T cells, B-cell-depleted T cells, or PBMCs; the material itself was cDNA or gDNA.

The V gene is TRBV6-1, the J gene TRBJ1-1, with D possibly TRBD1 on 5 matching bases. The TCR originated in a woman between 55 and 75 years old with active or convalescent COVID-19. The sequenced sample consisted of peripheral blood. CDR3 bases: TGTGCCAGCAGTGAAGTCCGCACCTCAGGGATGGGGAACACTGAAGCTTTCTTT. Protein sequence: CASSEVRTSGMGNTEAFF.